This T cell receptor (beta chain) derives from a study of blood T cells in healthy people across ages. A second PCR of 7 to 11 cycles used a sample-barcoded 5' primer and a J-beta primer mix. TCRdb re-called the 5' RACE reads through MiXCR, storing one row per CDR3 protein. The sample carries some 1.7 million distinct CDR3 sequences, 25% to 30% recorded once. V was clipped by 7 bases and J by 6 bases, with 8 bases between them. Germline V gene data show CDR1 as SQVTM and CDR2 as ANQGSEA. This CDR3 region has 10 residues. This clonotype was seen more than once but under ten times. The TCR was taken from a woman in her twenties or thirties in good health. This chain uses TRBV29-1 with TRBJ2-3; D not certain. Sequencing was carried out using blood. CDR3 amino acids: CSALGDTQYF. CDR3 DNA: TGCAGCGCCCTAGGGGATACGCAGTATTTT.